These 25 T cell receptor beta chains were all obtained from the same sample, sequenced in a study of T and B cells in COVID-19 patients (dated by TCRdb to 2018 to 2021). Sequenced on an Illumina MiSeq. Multiplex PCR with BIOMED2 TRB-A/B primer pools was used to amplify the TRB rearrangements. TCRdb's own reprocessing of the public reads used fastp at Q25 and MiXCR and kept productive beta chains. When rows share a CDR3 protein, they turn into one entry using the most common DNA and genes. Counted in this sample were approximately 6,000 distinct CDR3 sequences; 26% of them appeared once. In total, the top ten clones hold 12% of the sample. TRB repertoires were amplified from approximately 250-500 ng of genomic DNA extracted from blood. The sample was blood. Source of these receptors: a human donor with active COVID-19.

This clonotype is labeled as medium-sized. The CDR3 here is CASSYSRLGGEQFF. CDR3 in DNA: TGTGCCAGCAGTTACTCCCGACTAGGAGGTGAGCAGTTCTTC. The chain employs TRBV6-5 and TRBJ2-1; possibly TRBD2 for D (6 bases). The CDR3 has 14 amino acids. Germline values: CDR1 MNHEY, CDR2 SVGAGI. Trimming cost V 0 bases and J 9 bases, with 12 bases left between them.

This clonotype was detected once. This sequence joins TRBV12-3 or TRBV12-4 and TRBJ2-5, with D possibly being TRBD2 (5 bases). The CDR3 contains 13 residues. Between the trimmed V and J ends, which lost 2 bases and 9 bases, there was a span of 13 bases. Here the CDR3 reads CASSLLGSTSQYF. In DNA form, the CDR3 reads TGTGCCAGCAGTTTACTGGGGAGCACCTCCCAGTACTTC.

This clonotype is termed medium-sized (0.01 to 0.1%). The V and J genes are TRBV19 and TRBJ1-5; D is unresolved. Germline lookup yields CDR1 LNHDA and CDR2 SQIVND (reference sequence). V dropped 3 bases and J dropped 0 bases, with 15 bases sitting between them. The length of the CDR3 is 17 residues. CDR3 DNA sequence: TGTGCCAGTAGTATTCCCGGGCAGATTTATAGCAATCAGCCCCAGCATTTT. It is translated as CASSIPGQIYSNQPQHF.

The chain links TRBV14 to TRBJ1-1; tentative D call: TRBD1 (5 bases). The CDR3 is 15 amino acids. Trimming removed 0 bases from V and 5 bases from J, with 13 bases in between. Germline CDR1 reads SGHDN; CDR2 reads FVKESK. The CDR3 bases are TGTGCCAGCAGCCAAGAAGGGGTTTTGGGAACTGAAGCTTTCTTT. Translating gives CASSQEGVLGTEAFF.

The chain recombines TRBV28 with TRBJ1-3; TRBD1 is a possible D gene (5 bases). Germline V lookup: CDR1 MDHEN, CDR2 SYDVKM. This CDR3 is built from 15 residues. Trimming shortened V by 3 bases and J by 0 bases, and 9 bases separated the two germline ends. Written as DNA, the CDR3 is TGTGCCAGCAGTTTTGATCAGGGCTCTGGAAACACCATATATTTT. Protein product: CASSFDQGSGNTIYF.

Judged by abundance, this clonotype is medium-sized. This chain connects TRBV5-6 to TRBJ1-3; a weak D match, TRBD1 (6 bases). CDR1 and CDR2 (germline): SGHDT, YYEEEE. The CDR3 length is 14 residues. V was trimmed by 5 bases and J by 3 bases, leaving 12 bases between them. CDR3 nucleotides: TGTGCCAGCAGATTCAGGGGAGGTGGAAACACCATATATTTT. Amino acid sequence: CASRFRGGGNTIYF.

Sample share makes this clonotype medium-sized (0.01 to 0.1%). The gene calls are TRBV18 and TRBJ2-5; 8 bases map to TRBD1. Germline assignment: CDR1 KGHSH and CDR2 LQKENI. CDR3 length equals 13 residues. After removal of 7 bases from V and 4 bases from J, the junction contained 5 bases not matched to a gene. The CDR3 nucleotides are TGTGCCAGCTGCCCCGGGACAGGAGAGACCCAGTACTTC. Translation: CASCPGTGETQYF.

This clonotype was observed a few times. V gene TRBV11-2 combines with J gene TRBJ2-1, with 12 bases lining up with TRBD2. This CDR3 has 17 amino acids. Losses at the gene ends were 0 bases for V and 5 bases for J; bases not matched to a gene: 5. Germline-derived CDR1 and CDR2 are SGHAT and FQNNGV. CDR3 sequence (DNA): TGTGCCAGCAGCTTAGAATACCTAGCGGGGGGGAACAATGAGCAGTTCTTC. It specifies CASSLEYLAGGNNEQFF.

This chain joins TRBV30 and TRBJ2-1; 7 bases agree with TRBD2. Trimming cost V 3 bases and J 1 base; bases outside gene matches: 6. In germline, CDR1 is GTSNPN, CDR2 SVGIG (reference sequence). The CDR3 length is 15 residues. CDR3 protein: CAWSTAGLSYNEQFF. The CDR3 DNA reads TGTGCCTGGAGCACCGCGGGACTATCCTACAATGAGCAGTTCTTC.

This clonotype was observed a few times. V gene TRBV28 combines with J gene TRBJ2-1; D is perhaps TRBD1 (7 bases). With 7 bases removed from V and 1 base from J, the gap between germline ends came to 11 bases. There are 14 residues in the CDR3. Germline values: CDR1 MDHEN, CDR2 SYDVKM. This chain's CDR3 is CASTQGGSYNEQFF. CDR3 nucleotide sequence: TGTGCCAGCACCCAGGGGGGATCCTACAATGAGCAGTTCTTC.

This sequence joins TRBV12-3 or TRBV12-4 and TRBJ2-5; 14 bases align to TRBD2. Germline trimming cut 6 bases from V and 6 bases from J; bases unmatched to any gene: 15. This CDR3 spans 18 amino acids. The CDR3 is CASSQTSGGGGKKKTQYF. In DNA, the CDR3 is TGTGCCAGCAGCCAGACTAGCGGGGGGGGTGGTAAAAAAAAGACCCAGTACTTC.

By its share, this clonotype is medium-sized. The chain has TRBV30 and TRBJ2-7; 8 bases are shared with TRBD1. Trimming took 8 bases from V and 3 from J; bases not matched to a gene: 9. The CDR3 totals 13 residues. Germline values: CDR1 GTSNPN, CDR2 SVGIG (reference sequence). The CDR3 is CAGTGTGGYEQYF. The CDR3 DNA sequence: TGTGCCGGCACCGGGACAGGAGGCTACGAGCAGTACTTC.

Here the CDR3 reads CSVGGSGGNEQFF. The CDR3 nucleotides read TGCAGCGTTGGGGGCTCGGGGGGCAATGAGCAGTTCTTC. J is TRBJ2-1 and V is TRBV29-1, with TRBD2 matching 7 bases. This CDR3 contains 13 residues. Germline-derived CDR1 and CDR2 are SQVTM and ANQGSEA. V dropped 4 bases and J dropped 6; count of bases not matched to a gene: 6.

The chain has TRBV24-1 and TRBJ2-5, with 7 positions matching TRBD1. This CDR3 contains 16 residues. Germline V gene sequence: CDR1 KGHDR, CDR2 SFDVKD. V lost 1 base to trimming and J lost 1 base; unmatched junction nucleotides: 5. Written as DNA, the CDR3 is TGTGCCACCAGTGATTTTGGTAGGGGGCTCCAAGAGACCCAGTACTTC. It codes for CATSDFGRGLQETQYF.

This rearrangement joins TRBV7-9 to TRBJ2-1, with 12 bases aligning to TRBD2. CDR3 length: 18 residues. CDR1 is SEHNR and CDR2 is FQNEAQ in the germline V gene (reference sequence). With 4 bases clipped from V and 5 bases from J, the junction kept 12 bases outside the gene matches. The CDR3 sequence: CASSSPPLLAGGNNEQFF. CDR3 in DNA: TGTGCCAGCAGCTCCCCTCCCCTACTAGCGGGGGGAAACAATGAGCAGTTCTTC. Combining the CDR3 with reference TRBV7-9 and TRBJ2-1 gives the whole variable domain DTGVSQNPRHKITKRGQNVTFRCDPISEHNRLYWYRQTLGQGPEFLTYFQNEAQLEKSRLLSDRFSAERPKGSFSTLEIQRTEQGDSAMYLCASSSPPLLAGGNNEQFFGPGTRLTVL.

In this sample, this clonotype is medium-sized (0.01 to 0.1%). The chain uses TRBV27 and TRBJ1-1; D perhaps matches TRBD1 (5 bases). Germline V lookup: CDR1 MNHEY, CDR2 SMNVEV (reference sequence). Deletions cut 7 bases from V and 1 base from J, with 10 bases between. The CDR3 extends over 13 amino acids. Here the CDR3 reads CASKGQGNTEAFF. CDR3 in DNA: TGTGCCAGCAAAGGACAAGGGAACACTGAAGCTTTCTTT.

The rearrangement links TRBV19 to TRBJ1-4; 7 bases align to TRBD1. V shed 6 bases, J shed 8 bases, and the junction held 9 bases outside the gene matches. This CDR3 has 14 amino acids. The germline V gene encodes CDR1 LNHDA and CDR2 SQIVND (reference sequence). CDR3 nucleotides: TGTGCCAGTAGCCCGGTAGGGGGCGACGAAAAACTGTTTTTT. This sequence encodes CASSPVGGDEKLFF.

By its share, this clonotype is medium-sized (0.01 to 0.1%). V gene TRBV6-6 combines with J gene TRBJ2-2; D is possibly TRBD1 (7 bases). In germline, CDR1 is MNHNY, CDR2 SVGAGI (reference sequence). This CDR3 has 14 amino acids. Trimming took off 6 bases at V and 4 bases at J, with 12 bases between the two ends. CDR3 loop: CASSLQGGTGELFF. DNA for the CDR3: TGTGCCAGCAGCCTTCAGGGGGGCACCGGGGAGCTGTTTTTT.

Concerning this clonotype: A clone one base away is much larger, so this may be a read error. The genes are TRBV30 and TRBJ2-7; D gene ambiguous. Per germline, CDR1 GTSNPN and CDR2 SVGIG (reference sequence). Trimming took 2 bases from V and 0 from J, leaving 8 bases between them. This CDR3 is 13 amino acids long. The CDR3 sequence is CAWSSDISYEQYF. For the CDR3, the DNA is TGTGCCTGGAGTAGTGACATCTCCTACGAGCAGTACTTC.

This clonotype is medium-sized. The chain joins TRBV6-5 to TRBJ2-7; D unclear. Germline-derived CDR1 and CDR2 are MNHEY and SVGAGI. The CDR3 is 13 amino acids. The germline V and J ends were trimmed by 0 bases and 3 bases, with 6 bases remaining between them. The CDR3 DNA follows: TGTGCCAGCAGTTACTCGGGTAGCTACGAGCAGTACTTC. Translated: CASSYSGSYEQYF.

The rearrangement links TRBV20-1 to TRBJ1-6; D is ambiguous. Germline CDR1 reads DFQATT; CDR2 reads SNEGSKA (reference sequence). V gave up 1 base and J gave up 10 bases, with 14 bases separating them. The CDR3 contains 14 residues. The CDR3 DNA reads TGCAGTGCTAGAGTGGTCGGGGTAGGGTCACCCCTCCACTTT. Translated, it gives CSARVVGVGSPLHF.

By its share, this clonotype is medium-sized. This chain uses TRBV6-5 with TRBJ1-5; D may be TRBD1 (6 bases). V shed 6 bases and J shed 11 bases, with 17 bases lying between them. Germline V lookup: CDR1 MNHEY, CDR2 SVGAGI. The CDR3 is 13 amino acids. CDR3 sequence (DNA): TGTGCCAGCAGCCAAGGGGGGCTCAGGGCCCAGCATTTT. Its translation: CASSQGGLRAQHF.

The chain links TRBV29-1 to TRBJ2-7; 8 bases map to TRBD1. This CDR3 comprises 12 residues. J was trimmed by 6 bases and V by 6 bases; bases with no gene match: 7. Germline CDR1 is SQVTM and CDR2 is ANQGSEA. CDR3 residues: CSVRQGPSEQYF. The CDR3 DNA sequence: TGCAGCGTAAGACAGGGGCCCTCCGAGCAGTACTTC.

This clonotype was recorded a few times. The rearrangement links TRBV18 to TRBJ1-1; no definite D call. Germline lookup yields CDR1 KGHSH and CDR2 LQKENI. Trimming removed 0 bases at V and 5 bases at J, with 10 bases between. This CDR3 comprises 14 residues. CDR3 nucleotide sequence: TGTGCCAGCTCACCACCAGGCAGATTGACTGAAGCTTTCTTT. This translates into CASSPPGRLTEAFF.

By share of the sample, this clonotype is medium-sized. The rearrangement uses TRBV18 and TRBJ1-1, with TRBD1 as a possible D gene (6 bases). V was clipped by 2 bases and J by 7 bases, with 11 bases between them. Germline CDR1 reads KGHSH; CDR2 reads LQKENI. The CDR3 is 13 residues long. CDR3 sequence reads: CASSPKGGGEAFF. CDR3 nucleotide sequence: TGTGCCAGCTCACCAAAGGGAGGGGGTGAAGCTTTCTTT.